The subject of this entry is one T cell receptor beta chain. Each sorted subset replicate got 200 ng genomic DNA, roughly 33,000 genomes. TCRdb's table, derived via immunoSEQ multiplex PCR, lists solely in-frame clones and lacks some. The table lists 2 million to 2.5 million clones, roughly 93% of them singletons, with about 0.39% in the top ten. The data are from a study of shared clonotypes between healthy human individuals. Overall study context: The donor group consisted of a couple of women and three men, aged 18 to 49.

This sequence originates from a young man in good health. Some clones in this sample may be carry-over from other donors' samples. The sequenced material came from naive CD4+ T cells from PBMCs. Subset here: CD45RA+ positively selected.

The DNA of the CDR3 is TGCAGCGCCGCTTGGGAGACCCAGTACTTC. This codes for CSAAWETQYF. The chain recombines TRBV29-1 with TRBJ2-5; D uncertain. The CDR3 extends over 10 amino acids. The V gene's germline CDR1 is SQVTM and CDR2 ANQGSEA. Trimming left V 7 bases short and J 5 bases short, with 8 bases between. Combining the CDR3 with reference TRBV29-1 and TRBJ2-5 gives the whole variable domain SAVISQKPSRDICQRGTSLTIQCQVDSQVTMMFWYRQQPGQSLTLIATANQGSEATYESGFVIDKFPISRPNLTFSTLTVSNMSPEDSSIYLCSAAWETQYFGPGTRLLVL.